The subject of this entry is one T cell receptor (beta chain). Antigen: not known. This record comes from a study of cytomegalovirus exposure and HLA in healthy donors. Whole-study results and caveats: Information on immune exposure was restricted to one variable (CMV serostatus).

PCR amplification relied on 60 Vbeta primers (plus 13 Jbeta primers). Method: immunoSEQ multiplex PCR; TCRdb's copy keeps in-frame clones and lacks some. The sample holds more than 95,000 clones, roughly 15% seen once. The germline CDR1 and CDR2 sequences are LGHNA and YNFKEQ. The CDR3 covers 19 residues. The V and J ends lost 2 bases and 0 bases, in that order; junction bases with no gene match: 9. In nominal health when sampled, donors likely had unrecorded immune exposures nonetheless. Sequenced: PBMCs. The chain has TRBV4-2 and TRBJ2-2, with TRBD2 matching over 10 bases. The TCR originated in a female donor in good health and CMV-seronegative. The CDR3 reads CASSQLTPAGGSNTGELFF. CDR3 DNA sequence: TGTGCCAGCAGCCAACTTACCCCAGCGGGAGGGTCGAACACCGGGGAGCTGTTTTTT.